This T cell receptor beta chain derives from a study of T-cell memory formation after mild COVID-19. Study information: TCR clusters showed largely donor specificity. General study results and limits: Shrinking CD4+ clones were chiefly CM and EM; CD8+ ones were chiefly EMRA. There were some responding clones in pre-infection memory, which suggested that cross-reactive memory had joined.

This clonotype has only a few counts. Antigen unknown. cDNA libraries for TCR alpha and TCR beta, carrying sample barcodes and UMIs, came from 5'RACE with constant-segment primers. TCRdb analysed the 5' RACE reads with MiXCR anew, one entry per CDR3 protein. The table records about 190,000 distinct CDR3 sequences, around 16% of them present only once. Trimming removed 7 bases at V and 4 bases at J, with 19 bases between. CDR1 is SGHDT and CDR2 is YYEEEE in the germline V gene. The CDR3 is 15 residues long. The gene calls are TRBV5-6 and TRBJ2-3; D remains ambiguous. Sequences were obtained from PBMCs or a T cell subset sorted from them (not recorded which). The receptor was derived from an adult woman who had mild COVID-19 (a few samples of this study predate the infection). Cell type and time point are not known. In nucleotides, the CDR3 is TGTGCCAGCGCTTTTAGATCTGGGGTGGCAGATACGCAGTATTTT. Protein product: CASAFRSGVADTQYF.